This T cell receptor beta chain was sequenced during a study of T cells in Graves' hyperthyroidism and ophthalmopathy. Study-wide results and limits: Among clonotypes expanded in thyroid above 0.001, most were also found in blood.

Amplified regions were TCR beta CDR3 sequences from RNA transcripts. TCR CDR3 regions were first amplified by RT-PCR with HTBI primers. MiXCR, run by TCRdb on the multiplex PCR reads, gives a single entry per CDR3 protein. Of hundreds of thousands of distinct CDR3 sequences listed, about a sixth are singletons. There are 15 residues in the CDR3. V lost 6 bases, J lost 3 bases, and 18 bases lay in between. This clonotype occurred many times. Its antigen is not identified. Among ophthalmopathy patients, the Clinical Activity Score reached at least 3, the NOSPECS grade reached at least 4, and duration remained under 3 months. Exclusion of patients followed from uncontrolled infection, other autoimmune disease, pregnancy or lactation. The PBMCs were taken from about 10 ml of fresh peripheral blood.

The sequence was obtained from a woman aged 60-70 years with Graves' ophthalmopathy. The specimen sequenced was blood. The V gene is TRBV12-3 or TRBV12-4, the J gene TRBJ2-7; weak D call: TRBD2 (7 bases). The CDR3 loop is CASRPTGGEDYEQYF. CDR3 nucleotides: TGTGCCAGCAGACCTACGGGGGGCGAAGACTACGAGCAGTACTTC.